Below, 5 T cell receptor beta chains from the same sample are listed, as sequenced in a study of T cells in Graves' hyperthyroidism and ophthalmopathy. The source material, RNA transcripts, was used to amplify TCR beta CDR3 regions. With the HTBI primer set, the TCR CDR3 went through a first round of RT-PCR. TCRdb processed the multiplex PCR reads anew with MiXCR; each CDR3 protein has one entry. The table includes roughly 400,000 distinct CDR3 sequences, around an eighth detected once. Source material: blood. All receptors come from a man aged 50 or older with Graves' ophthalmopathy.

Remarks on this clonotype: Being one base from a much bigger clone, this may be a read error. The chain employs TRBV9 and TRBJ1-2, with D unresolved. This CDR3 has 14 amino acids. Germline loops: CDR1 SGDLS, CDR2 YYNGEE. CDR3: CASSVDGYPYGCTF. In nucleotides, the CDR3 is TGTGCCAGCAGCGTAGACGGGTACCCCTATGGCTGCACCTTC.

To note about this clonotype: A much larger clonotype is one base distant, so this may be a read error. The CDR3 DNA sequence: TGTGCCAGCAGCTACGGCAGCAGGAGGGATGAGCAGTTCTTC. This codes for CASSYGSRRDEQFF. The rearrangement joins TRBV7-2 to TRBJ2-1; maybe TRBD2 (6 bases). Between the trimmed V and J ends, which lost 4 bases and 8 bases, there was a span of 15 bases. The CDR3 is made up of 14 amino acids. Germline-derived CDR1 and CDR2 are SGHTA and FQGNSA.

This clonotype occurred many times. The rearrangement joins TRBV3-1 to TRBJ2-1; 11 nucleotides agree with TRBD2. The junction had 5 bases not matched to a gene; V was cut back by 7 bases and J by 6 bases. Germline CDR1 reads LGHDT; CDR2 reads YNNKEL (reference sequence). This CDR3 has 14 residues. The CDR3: CASTLAGGANEQFF. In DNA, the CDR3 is TGTGCCAGCACTCTAGCGGGAGGAGCCAATGAGCAGTTCTTC.

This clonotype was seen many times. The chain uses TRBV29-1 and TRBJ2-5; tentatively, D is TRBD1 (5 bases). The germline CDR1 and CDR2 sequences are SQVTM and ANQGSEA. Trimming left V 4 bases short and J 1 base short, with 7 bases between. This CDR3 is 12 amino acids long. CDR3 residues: CSVGQGQETQYF. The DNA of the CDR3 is TGCAGCGTTGGGCAGGGCCAAGAGACCCAGTACTTC.

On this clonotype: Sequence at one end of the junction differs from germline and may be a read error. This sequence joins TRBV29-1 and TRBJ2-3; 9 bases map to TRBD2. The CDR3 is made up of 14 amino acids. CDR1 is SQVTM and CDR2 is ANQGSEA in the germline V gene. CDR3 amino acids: CSVRSGGRTDTQYF. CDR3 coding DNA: TGCAGCGTACGTAGCGGGGGCCGCACGGATACGCAGTATTTT.